The clone carrying this T cell receptor (beta chain) was seen more than once but under ten times. Its cognate antigen is unknown. The PCR had 60 Vbeta and 13 Jbeta primers. Assay used: immunoSEQ multiplex PCR; TCRdb lists only in-frame clones, some missing. The sample includes around 92,000 clones, about four fifths of them seen just once. These data are taken from a study of cytomegalovirus exposure and HLA in healthy donors. Study-wide findings and caveats: An analysis was carried out later, and it reportedly showed fewer N-insertions in an Asian-associated ancestry cluster than the 666-donor mean. Cytomegalovirus-associated TCR beta chains were listed, numbering around 150.

The germline gives CDR1 MNHEY, CDR2 SVGAGI. The CDR3 runs 12 residues. V lost 6 bases, J lost 8 bases, and 13 bases lay in between. The source is a female donor in good health and CMV-seropositive. V usage is TRBV6-5 and J usage is TRBJ1-2, with a tentative D call TRBD1 (5 bases). Sequencing input: PBMCs. CDR3 in amino acids: CASRDQGSGYTF. In DNA, the CDR3 is TGTGCCAGCAGAGATCAGGGTAGCGGCTACACCTTC.